Sequencing of this T cell receptor (beta chain) was carried out in a study of lymphopenia after photon versus proton radiotherapy. Method: immunoSEQ multiplex PCR; TCRdb's copy keeps in-frame clones and lacks some. The data hold some 28,000 clones, with roughly four fifths observed a single time. Findings and limits, study-wide: Oligoclonal CD8+ Temra expansion after nadir drove photon patients' diversity drop.

Germline loops: CDR1 MGHDK, CDR2 SYGVNS. V was pared by 3 bases and J by 6 bases, with 18 bases between. CDR3 length: 15 amino acids. With regard to this clone: What it binds is unknown.

Sequencing used peripheral blood, obtained from a patient treated with photon-based radiotherapy. The TCR comes from a man between 50 and 59 years old with gastric cancer. The rearrangement uses TRBV25-1 and TRBJ2-7, with a tentative D call TRBD2 (6 bases). CDR3 protein: CASSEVGGLSGEQYV. CDR3 in DNA: TGTGCCAGCAGTGAGGTCGGAGGGTTAAGCGGCGAGCAGTACGTC.